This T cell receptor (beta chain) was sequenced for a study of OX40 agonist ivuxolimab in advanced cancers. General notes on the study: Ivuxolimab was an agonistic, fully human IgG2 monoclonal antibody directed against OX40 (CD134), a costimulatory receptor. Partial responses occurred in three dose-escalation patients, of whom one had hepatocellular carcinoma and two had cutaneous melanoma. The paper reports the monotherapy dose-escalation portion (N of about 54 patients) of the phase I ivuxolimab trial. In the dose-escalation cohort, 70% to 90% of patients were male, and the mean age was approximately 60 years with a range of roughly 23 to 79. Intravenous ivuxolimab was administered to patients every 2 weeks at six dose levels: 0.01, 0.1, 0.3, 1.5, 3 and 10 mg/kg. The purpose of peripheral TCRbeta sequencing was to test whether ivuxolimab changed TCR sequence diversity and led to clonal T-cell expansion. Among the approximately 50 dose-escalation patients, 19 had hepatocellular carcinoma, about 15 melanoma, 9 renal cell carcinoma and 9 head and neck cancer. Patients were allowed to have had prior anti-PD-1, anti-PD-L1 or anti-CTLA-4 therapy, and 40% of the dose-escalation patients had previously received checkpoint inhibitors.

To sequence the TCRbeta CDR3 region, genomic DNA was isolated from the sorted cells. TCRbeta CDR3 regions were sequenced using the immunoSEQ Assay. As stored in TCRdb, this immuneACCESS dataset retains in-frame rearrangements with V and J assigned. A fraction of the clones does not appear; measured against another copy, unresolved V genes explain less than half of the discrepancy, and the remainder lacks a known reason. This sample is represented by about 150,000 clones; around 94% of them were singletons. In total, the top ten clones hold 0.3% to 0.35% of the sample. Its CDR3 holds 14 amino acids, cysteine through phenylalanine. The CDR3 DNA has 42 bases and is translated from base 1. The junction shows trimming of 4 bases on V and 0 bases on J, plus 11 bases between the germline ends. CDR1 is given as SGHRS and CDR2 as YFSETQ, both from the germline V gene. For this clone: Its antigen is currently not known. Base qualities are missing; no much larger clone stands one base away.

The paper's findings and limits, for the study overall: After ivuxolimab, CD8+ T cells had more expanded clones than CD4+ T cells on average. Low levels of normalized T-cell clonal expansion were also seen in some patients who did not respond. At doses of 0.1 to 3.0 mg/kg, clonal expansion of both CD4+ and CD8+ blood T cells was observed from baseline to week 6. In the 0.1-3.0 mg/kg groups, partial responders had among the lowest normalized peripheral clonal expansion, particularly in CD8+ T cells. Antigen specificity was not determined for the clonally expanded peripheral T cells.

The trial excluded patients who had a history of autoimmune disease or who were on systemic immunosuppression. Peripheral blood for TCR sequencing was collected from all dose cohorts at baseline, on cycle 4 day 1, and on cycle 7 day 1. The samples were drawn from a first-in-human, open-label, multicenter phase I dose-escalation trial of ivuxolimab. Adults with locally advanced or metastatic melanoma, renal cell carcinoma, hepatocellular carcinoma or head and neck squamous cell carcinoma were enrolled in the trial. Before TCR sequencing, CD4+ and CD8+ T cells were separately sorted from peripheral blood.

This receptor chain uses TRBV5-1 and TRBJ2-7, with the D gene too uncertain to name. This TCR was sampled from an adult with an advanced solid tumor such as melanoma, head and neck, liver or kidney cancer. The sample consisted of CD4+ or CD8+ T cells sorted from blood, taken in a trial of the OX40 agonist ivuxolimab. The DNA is TGCGCCAGCAGCCCCTCACAATTCTCCTACGAGCAGTACTTC. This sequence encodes CASSPSQFSYEQYF.